This T cell receptor beta chain was captured by sequencing in a study of T cells in Graves' hyperthyroidism and ophthalmopathy. About the research overall: At initial diagnosis, before any treatment had begun, peripheral blood was obtained.

For Graves' hyperthyroidism to be stable, ophthalmopathy could not progress within 18 months. Not enrolled were patients with uncontrolled infection, other autoimmune disease, pregnancy or lactation. It was RNA transcripts that yielded the amplified TCR beta CDR3 regions. HTBI primers were used for first-round RT-PCR of the TCR CDR3. TCRdb re-called the multiplex PCR reads through MiXCR, storing one row per CDR3 protein. This sample has about 710,000 distinct CDR3 sequences, with around 17% found just once. A remark on this clonotype: The target antigen is unknown.

General study results and limits: Ophthalmopathy prediction by the model preceded onset by a median about 6.5 months.

Germline loops: CDR1 WSHSY, CDR2 SAAADI. This CDR3 region has 14 residues. V shed 7 bases and J 2 bases; nucleotides not matched to a gene: 6. The receptor comes from a young man with Graves' hyperthyroidism. The sequenced sample consisted of blood. The chain combines TRBV10-2 with TRBJ2-7, with TRBD1 matching 9 bases. Here the CDR3 reads CASMRDRVTYEQYF. CDR3 nucleotides: TGCGCCAGCATGAGGGACAGGGTAACCTACGAGCAGTACTTC.